Each of the 18 T cell receptor beta chains below was sequenced from the same sample in a study of cytomegalovirus exposure and HLA in healthy donors. Produced via immunoSEQ multiplex PCR; TCRdb's table is partial and in-frame only. The sample lists approximately 270,000 clones, about 90% seen once, with 12% in the top ten. The sequenced sample was PBMCs. The receptors stem from a man younger than 35 in good health and CMV-seropositive.

This rearrangement joins TRBV30 to TRBJ1-1; possibly TRBD1 for D (6 bases). The CDR3 is 16 residues long. Germline lookup yields CDR1 GTSNPN and CDR2 SVGIG (reference sequence). The V gene lost 2 bases and the J gene lost 1 base, with 17 bases spanning the gap. CDR3 sequence reads: CAWSWIRGSRNTEAFF. The CDR3 coding sequence is TGTGCCTGGAGTTGGATAAGGGGGAGTAGGAACACTGAAGCTTTCTTT.

V gene TRBV28 combines with J gene TRBJ2-3; D perhaps matches TRBD2 (6 bases). V shed 7 bases and J shed 3 bases, with 14 bases lying between them. Germline V lookup: CDR1 MDHEN, CDR2 SYDVKM. The CDR3 contains 14 residues. CDR3: CASTSSGETDTQYF. The CDR3 bases are TGTGCCAGCACGTCGTCGGGAGAAACAGATACGCAGTATTTT.

As DNA, the CDR3 is TGCGCCAGCAGCCAAGGCCTGGACGGAAAGACCCAGTACTTC. It codes for CASSQGLDGKTQYF. The rearrangement joins TRBV4-1 to TRBJ2-5, with D unclear. CDR3 length equals 14 residues. Deletions cut 1 base from V and 6 bases from J, with 12 bases between. Germline V CDR1 and CDR2: MGHRA, YSYEKL.

The chain links TRBV27 to TRBJ1-1; 10 nucleotides line up with TRBD1. The trim removed 4 bases at V and 4 bases at J, leaving 0 bases unmatched. Germline CDR1 and CDR2: MNHEY and SMNVEV (reference sequence). The CDR3 sequence is 13 residues long. The CDR3 spells CASSWDRGTEAFF. For the CDR3, the DNA is TGTGCCAGCAGTTGGGACAGGGGCACTGAAGCTTTCTTT.

The rearrangement joins TRBV2 to TRBJ2-7; TRBD1 matches at 7 bases. The CDR3 runs 13 residues. Germline V gene data show CDR1 as SNHLY and CDR2 as FYNNEI. With 7 bases clipped from V and 5 bases from J, the junction kept 8 bases outside the gene matches. This CDR3 is CASTPQGTHEQYF. CDR3 DNA sequence: TGTGCCAGCACGCCACAGGGGACCCACGAGCAGTACTTC.

The chain is built from TRBV2 and TRBJ2-5, with TRBD1 matching over 10 bases. V shed 7 bases and J 4 bases; nucleotides not matched to a gene: 6. The CDR3 covers 14 residues. Per germline, CDR1 SNHLY and CDR2 FYNNEI. CDR3 sequence (DNA): TGTGCCAGCACTCGACAGGGGGCGGGAGAGACCCAGTACTTC. Its protein product is CASTRQGAGETQYF. The full variable domain, in which reference TRBV2 and TRBJ2-5 provide the parts outside the CDR3, is EPEVTQTPSHQVTQMGQEVILRCVPISNHLYFYWYRQILGQKVEFLVSFYNNEISEKSEIFDDQFSVERPDGSNFTLKIRSTKLEDSAMYFCASTRQGAGETQYFGPGTRLLVL.

The rearrangement links TRBV15 to TRBJ2-7; 8 nucleotides align to TRBD1. CDR3 length equals 14 residues. The V gene end was trimmed by 4 bases and the J gene end by 2 bases; junction bases not matched to a gene: 4. Germline V gene lookup returns CDR1 LNHNV and CDR2 YYDKDF (reference sequence). The CDR3 DNA reads as TGTGCCACCAGCATAGACAGGGGCCCCTACGAGCAGTACTTC. Its protein is CATSIDRGPYEQYF.

The gene calls are TRBV4-2 and TRBJ2-1, with no clear D. Germline lookup yields CDR1 LGHNA and CDR2 YNFKEQ. V was cut by 0 bases and J by 5 bases, with 14 bases left in between. CDR3 length: 16 amino acids. The CDR3 nucleotides read TGTGCCAGCAGCCAAGAGTCTCGAGGAAGCAACAATGAGCAGTTCTTC. Its translation: CASSQESRGSNNEQFF.

The chain employs TRBV4-2 and TRBJ1-1; weak D call: TRBD1 (6 bases). Germline CDR1 is LGHNA and CDR2 is YNFKEQ. This CDR3 is built from 16 residues. V was pared by 3 bases and J by 2 bases, with 16 bases between. The CDR3 nucleotides are TGTGCCAGCAGCCAGGTCGACAGGAGGTACAACACTGAAGCTTTCTTT. Its protein is CASSQVDRRYNTEAFF.

This rearrangement joins TRBV27 to TRBJ2-5; D not resolved. Germline loops: CDR1 MNHEY, CDR2 SMNVEV (reference sequence). The V end was cut by 2 bases, the J end by 5 bases, with 12 bases between. The CDR3 sequence is 14 residues long. CDR3 residues: CASSLGPGLETQYF. For the CDR3, the DNA is TGTGCCAGCAGTTTAGGTCCGGGTTTGGAGACCCAGTACTTC.

This sequence joins TRBV7-6 and TRBJ2-3; 11 bases align to TRBD2. Germline V CDR1 and CDR2: SGHVS, FNYEAQ. J lost 4 bases, V lost 5 bases, and 5 bases had no gene match. The CDR3 contains 15 residues. The CDR3 DNA is TGTGCCAGCAGCCTTACTAGCGGGAGTGCAGATACGCAGTATTTT. Translating it yields CASSLTSGSADTQYF.

This clone was observed once. This chain connects TRBV30 to TRBJ1-4, with a possible D match to TRBD1 (6 bases). The CDR3 has 13 residues. The germline CDR1 and CDR2 sequences are GTSNPN and SVGIG (reference sequence). V lost 5 bases, J lost 8 bases, and 15 bases lay in between. The CDR3 protein is CAWERQAGEKLFF. The CDR3 nucleotides are TGTGCCTGGGAACGACAGGCAGGAGAAAAACTGTTTTTT.

The chain couples TRBV2 to TRBJ2-7; D is uncertain. The germline CDR1 and CDR2 sequences are SNHLY and FYNNEI. The CDR3 totals 13 residues. With 2 bases removed from V and 3 bases from J, the gap between germline ends came to 8 bases. The CDR3 DNA reads TGTGCCAGCAGTGAATTCCAGCGCTACGAGCAGTACTTC. This encodes CASSEFQRYEQYF.

In this sample, this clone turned up a few times. The chain carries TRBV6-6 and TRBJ1-1, with a weak D call TRBD1 (5 bases). Germline V gene data show CDR1 as MNHNY and CDR2 as SVGAGI (reference sequence). CDR3 length equals 14 residues. V lost 3 bases and J lost 1, with 9 bases in between. Written as DNA, the CDR3 is TGTGCCAGCAGTTATAGGGGCTGGAACACTGAAGCTTTCTTT. Translating it yields CASSYRGWNTEAFF.

The genes are TRBV5-5 and TRBJ2-3, with unresolved D. Germline V gene sequence: CDR1 SGHKS, CDR2 YYEKEE (reference sequence). V was clipped by 4 bases and J by 7 bases, with 7 bases between them. The CDR3 is made up of 11 amino acids. This CDR3 is CASSAAYTQYF. The CDR3, as DNA: TGTGCCAGCAGCGCCGCATATACGCAGTATTTT.

This chain uses TRBV5-4 with TRBJ2-7; no reliable D call. Germline loops: CDR1 SGHNT, CDR2 YYREEE (reference sequence). V lost 5 bases and J 2 bases, leaving 5 bases between the germline ends. The CDR3 loop spans 11 amino acids. The CDR3 DNA sequence: TGTGCCAGCAGGGGCGCCTACGAGCAGTACTTC. This translates into CASRGAYEQYF. The entire variable domain, with the rest obtained from reference TRBV5-4 and TRBJ2-7, is as follows: ETGVTQSPTHLIKTRGQQVTLRCSSQSGHNTVSWYQQALGQGPQFIFQYYREEENGRGNFPPRFSGLQFPNYSSELNVNALELDDSALYLCASRGAYEQYFGPGTRLTVT.

The chain carries TRBV11-2 and TRBJ2-7, with 10 positions matching TRBD2. The CDR3 totals 15 residues. V lost 0 bases to trimming and J lost 6 bases; unmatched junction nucleotides: 5. Germline CDR1 reads SGHAT; CDR2 reads FQNNGV. CDR3 amino acids: CASSLEASGSAEQYF. CDR3 nucleotide sequence: TGTGCCAGCAGCTTAGAGGCTAGCGGGAGTGCCGAGCAGTACTTC.

This chain links TRBV2 with TRBJ2-7, with TRBD2 matching 7 bases. This CDR3 comprises 16 residues. The V segment lost 7 bases and the J segment 0 bases; nucleotides outside the gene matches: 12. The germline V gene has CDR1 SNHLY and CDR2 FYNNEI. The CDR3 here is CASNDLVGGSSYEQYF. The CDR3 DNA reads TGTGCCAGCAACGACTTGGTCGGGGGGAGCTCCTACGAGCAGTACTTC. Based on the CDR3 plus reference TRBV2 and TRBJ2-7, the full variable domain is EPEVTQTPSHQVTQMGQEVILRCVPISNHLYFYWYRQILGQKVEFLVSFYNNEISEKSEIFDDQFSVERPDGSNFTLKIRSTKLEDSAMYFCASNDLVGGSSYEQYFGPGTRLTVT.